These 10 T cell receptor beta chains came from one sample sequenced in a study of T-cell reconstitution after alpha-beta-depleted transplantation in children. Preparation of the TCRbeta library used unique molecular identifiers. MiXCR, run by TCRdb on the PCR reads, gives a single entry per CDR3 protein. The data hold approximately 200,000 distinct CDR3 sequences, with just over 14% observed a single time. Sequenced material: PBMCs from the stem cell graft donor, taken from the stem cell graft. The receptors here all came from a human donor who donated a stem cell graft to a child with acute lymphoblastic leukemia.

The chain has TRBV7-9 and TRBJ2-7, with TRBD1 matching 9 bases. V dropped 5 bases and J dropped 5; count of bases not matched to a gene: 7. Per the germline V gene, CDR1 is SEHNR and CDR2 is FQNEAQ (reference sequence). This CDR3 is built from 14 residues. Written as DNA, the CDR3 is TGTGCCAGCAGCAACCGGGACAGGGTCGACGAGCAGTACTTC. It yields the protein CASSNRDRVDEQYF.

This clonotype has ten or more counts. The V and J genes are TRBV28 and TRBJ1-5, with D maybe TRBD1 (5 bases). CDR1 is MDHEN and CDR2 is SYDVKM in the germline V gene. V dropped 6 bases and J dropped 0 bases, with 21 bases sitting between them. The CDR3 extends over 18 amino acids. The CDR3: CASRRAGGRAYSNQPQHF. The DNA of the CDR3 is TGTGCCAGCAGGCGGGCTGGGGGGAGGGCTTATAGCAATCAGCCCCAGCATTTT.

Many counts were recorded for this clonotype. V usage is TRBV5-1 and J usage is TRBJ2-6, with unresolved D. Per germline, CDR1 SGHRS and CDR2 YFSETQ. Deletions cut 4 bases from V and 5 bases from J, with 16 bases between. The CDR3 extends over 16 amino acids. DNA of the CDR3: TGCGCCAGCAGCCCCGATTGGGTCAGGAGGGCCAACGTCCTGACTTTC. Its translation is CASSPDWVRRANVLTF.

A few counts support this clonotype. The rearrangement links TRBV5-4 to TRBJ2-5; 14 bases map to TRBD2. Looked up from germline, CDR1 is SGHNT and CDR2 is YYREEE (reference sequence). This CDR3 is built from 16 residues. J was trimmed by 5 bases and V by 4 bases; bases with no gene match: 7. CDR3 coding DNA: TGTGCCAGCAGCCCGTTTGGGACTAGCGGGAGTGAGACCCAGTACTTC. This gives the protein CASSPFGTSGSETQYF.

This clonotype appeared many times. The V and J genes are TRBV29-1 and TRBJ1-1; no firm D call. Trimming took off 5 bases at V and 1 base at J, with 8 bases between the two ends. This CDR3 is built from 12 residues. Germline assignment: CDR1 SQVTM and CDR2 ANQGSEA. This CDR3 reads CSVLTANTEAFF. In DNA, the CDR3 is TGCAGCGTTTTAACAGCGAACACTGAAGCTTTCTTT.

Comments on this clonotype: One end of the junction varies from germline; a read error may be responsible. V usage is TRBV7-7 and J usage is TRBJ2-1; D not resolved. The CDR3 length is 18 residues. Germline-derived CDR1 and CDR2 are SSHAT and FNYEAQ (reference sequence). CDR3 loop: CASSLLPLDPSSYNEHFF. The DNA of the CDR3 is TGTGCCAGCAGCTTACTCCCTTTGGACCCGAGCTCCTACAATGAGCACTTCTTC.

There are a few counts of this clonotype. This chain connects TRBV6-6 to TRBJ1-1; weak D call: TRBD1 (6 bases). Germline loops: CDR1 MNHNY, CDR2 SVGAGI (reference sequence). This CDR3 is built from 12 residues. The V end lost 4 bases, the J end lost 6 bases, and 9 bases lay between the germline ends. The CDR3: CASSLTGPEAFF. CDR3 coding DNA: TGTGCCAGCAGTTTAACAGGGCCTGAAGCTTTCTTT.

This clonotype was counted many times. The V call is TRBV12-3 or TRBV12-4, the J call TRBJ2-3; D is ambiguous. Trimming took 2 bases from V and 4 from J, leaving 4 bases between them. This CDR3 has 12 residues. The CDR3 reads CASSLSADTQYF. CDR3 coding DNA: TGTGCCAGCAGTTTAAGTGCAGATACGCAGTATTTT.

The sample holds many counts of this clonotype. This chain uses TRBV2 with TRBJ1-1; D call uncertain. V lost 5 bases and J lost 4, with 8 bases in between. Looked up from germline, CDR1 is SNHLY and CDR2 is FYNNEI. The CDR3 covers 12 residues. As DNA, the CDR3 is TGTGCCAGCAGTCGACCCTTCACTGAAGCTTTCTTT. This translates into CASSRPFTEAFF.

This clonotype was recorded at least ten times. The rearrangement joins TRBV28 to TRBJ1-4; no clear D gene. Trimming removed 7 bases from V and 3 bases from J, with 15 bases in between. Per the germline V gene, CDR1 is MDHEN and CDR2 is SYDVKM. The CDR3 consists of 15 residues. CDR3 DNA sequence: TGTGCCAGCACCCCCTTCGAGCTGGCTAATGAAAAACTGTTTTTT. Translating it yields CASTPFELANEKLFF.